This T cell receptor beta chain was sequenced for a study of Ad26.COV2.S vaccination and SARS-CoV-2 variants. This clone was recorded once. Treatment indicated: 15 to 20 received Ad26.COV2.S at low or high dose, single or two shots; about five received placebo; per-sample allocation not given. Specimen acquisition occurred on day 63 following the initial vaccine or placebo injection. Built on an Ad26 vector, the vaccine expressed Wuhan-strain SARS-CoV-2 spike. Clones were read by immunoSEQ multiplex PCR, and TCRdb kept only the in-frame ones, dropping some. Of about 680,000 clones in the sample, more than 70% were seen once. Trimming removed 7 bases at V and 0 bases at J, with 6 bases between. CDR1 SEHNR and CDR2 FQNEAQ come from the germline V gene (reference sequence). This CDR3 is 13 amino acids long.

This clonotype originated in a person between 18 and 65 years old who received the Ad26.COV2.S COVID-19 vaccine or a placebo. The source was peripheral blood, collected in a trial of Ad26.COV2.S vaccine versus placebo. The chain has TRBV7-9 and TRBJ2-2; D not resolved. The CDR3 coding sequence is TGTGCCAGCACCCAAACGAACACCGGGGAGCTGTTTTTT. Protein product: CASTQTNTGELFF.